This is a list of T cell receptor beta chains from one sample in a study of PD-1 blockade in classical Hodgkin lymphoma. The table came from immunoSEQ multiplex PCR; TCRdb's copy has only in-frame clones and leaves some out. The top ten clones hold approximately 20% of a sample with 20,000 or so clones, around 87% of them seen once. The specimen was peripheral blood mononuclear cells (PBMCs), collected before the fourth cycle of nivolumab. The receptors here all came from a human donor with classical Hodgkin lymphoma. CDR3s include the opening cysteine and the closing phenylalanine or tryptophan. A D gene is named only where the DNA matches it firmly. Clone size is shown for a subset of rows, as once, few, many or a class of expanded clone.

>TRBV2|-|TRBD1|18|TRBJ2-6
TGTGCCAGATTAATCCCGGGACAGGGGGCCTCTGGGGCCAACGTCCTGACTTTC
CARLIPGQGASGANVLTF
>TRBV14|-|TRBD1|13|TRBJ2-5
TGTGCCAGCAGAAGCAGGGGGCAAGAGACCCAGTACTTC
CASRSRGQETQYF
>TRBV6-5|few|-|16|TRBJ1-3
TGTGCCAGCAGTTGGACAGTTTGGAGCTCTGGAAACACCATATATTTT
CASSWTVWSSGNTIYF
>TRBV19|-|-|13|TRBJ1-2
TGTGCCAGTAGTCCCAGGACAGCCTATGGCTACACCTTC
CASSPRTAYGYTF
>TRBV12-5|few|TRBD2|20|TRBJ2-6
TGTGCTAGTGGTTCCTTCGGACTAGCGGGACTATTCTCTGGGGCCAACGTCCTGACTTTC
CASGSFGLAGLFSGANVLTF
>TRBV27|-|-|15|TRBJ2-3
TGTGCCAGCAGTTGGGGGGGGGCCTTCACAGATACGCAGTATTTT
CASSWGGAFTDTQYF
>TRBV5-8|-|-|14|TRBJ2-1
TGTGCCAGCAGCAATACCCAGGGATACAATGAGCAGTTCTTC
CASSNTQGYNEQFF
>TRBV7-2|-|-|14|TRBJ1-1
TGTGCCAGCAGCTTTGGATGGGGGAACACTGAAGCTTTCTTT
CASSFGWGNTEAFF
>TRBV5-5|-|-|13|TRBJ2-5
TGTGCCAGCAGCTTGGCCCAGGAGCAGACCCAGTACTTC
CASSLAQEQTQYF
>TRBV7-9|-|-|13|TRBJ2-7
TGTGCCAGCGACCTTCCCGGTCGGTACGAGCAGTACTTC
CASDLPGRYEQYF
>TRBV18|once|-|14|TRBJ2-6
TGTGCCAGCTCACCACTGACTGGGGCCAACGTCCTGACTTTC
CASSPLTGANVLTF
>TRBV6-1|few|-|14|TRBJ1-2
TGTGCCAGCAGCGCCAGGGAAGTCCCTTATGGCTACACCTTC
CASSAREVPYGYTF
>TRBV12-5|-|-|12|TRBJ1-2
TGTGCTAGTGGCAGGGGCCAAGGGGGCTACACCTTC
CASGRGQGGYTF
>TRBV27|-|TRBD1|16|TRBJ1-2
TGTGCCAGCAGTCCGTCGACAGGGAACTATAACTATGGCTACACCTTC
CASSPSTGNYNYGYTF
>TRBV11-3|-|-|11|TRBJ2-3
TGTGCCAGCAGGGGGAGCGATACGCAGTATTTT
CASRGSDTQYF
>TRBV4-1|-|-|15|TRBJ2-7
TGCGCCAGCAGCCGCCTACTAGCCGGGGCCTACGAGCAGTACTTC
CASSRLLAGAYEQYF
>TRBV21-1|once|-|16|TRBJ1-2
TGTGCCAGCAGCAAAGAGGGTAAAGGCAGGAGCTATGGCTACACCTTC
CASSKEGKGRSYGYTF
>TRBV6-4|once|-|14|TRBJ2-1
TGTGCCAGCAGTGCCGACCCCCCGGGGCATGAGCAGTTCTTC
CASSADPPGHEQFF
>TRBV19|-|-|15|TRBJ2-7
TGTGCCAGTAGTCAGGACAGTTTTAGCTCCTACGAGCAGTACTTC
CASSQDSFSSYEQYF
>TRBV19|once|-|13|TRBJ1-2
TGTGCCAGTAAGGTTCAAGGGGGTATTGGCTACACCTTC
CASKVQGGIGYTF
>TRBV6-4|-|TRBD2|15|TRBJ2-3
TGTGCCAGCAGTGACGGGGCGGGGGGGACAGATACGCAGTATTTT
CASSDGAGGTDTQYF
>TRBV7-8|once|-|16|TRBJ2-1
TGTGCCAGCAGCTTAGCGTTGGTGGGGGCCCCCGGTGAGCAGTTCTTC
CASSLALVGAPGEQFF
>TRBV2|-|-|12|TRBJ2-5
TGTGCCAGCAGCGGTATTCAAGAGACCCAGTACTTC
CASSGIQETQYF
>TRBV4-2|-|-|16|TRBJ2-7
TGTGCCAGCAGCCAAGATGGGCAGGGGAGGCCCTACGAGCAGTACTTC
CASSQDGQGRPYEQYF
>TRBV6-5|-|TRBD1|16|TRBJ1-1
TGTGCCAGCAGTTACGGACCCGGGACAGTGAAGCCTGAAGCTTTCTTT
CASSYGPGTVKPEAFF
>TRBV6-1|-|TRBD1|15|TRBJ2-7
TGTGCCAGCAGTAGAACGGGACAGGGAGCCTACGAGCAGTACTTC
CASSRTGQGAYEQYF
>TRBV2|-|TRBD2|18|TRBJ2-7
TGTGCCAGCAGCCTCCCGGGTGGGCGGGAGGTCCATTCCTACGAGCAGTACTTC
CASSLPGGREVHSYEQYF
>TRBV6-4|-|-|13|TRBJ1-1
TGTGCCAGCAGCCCGGAGGAGAACACTGAAGCTTTCTTT
CASSPEENTEAFF
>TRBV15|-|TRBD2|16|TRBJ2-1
TGTGCCACCAGCAGAGGGGGTAGCGGGGCGTACAATGAGCAGTTCTTC
CATSRGGSGAYNEQFF
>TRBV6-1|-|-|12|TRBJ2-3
TGTGCCAGCAGAGCCGGGGGTACGACGCAGTATTTT
CASRAGGTTQYF
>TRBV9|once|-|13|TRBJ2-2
TGTGCCAGCAGCGTAGGGGTGGGCGGGGAGCTGTTTTTT
CASSVGVGGELFF
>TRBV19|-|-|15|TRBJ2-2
TGTGCCAGTAGTATTCAACAGGGAGGCACCGGGGAGCTGTTTTTT
CASSIQQGGTGELFF
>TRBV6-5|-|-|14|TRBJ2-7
TGTGCCAGCAGCCTCGCCTCACACCTCTACGAGCAGTACTTC
CASSLASHLYEQYF
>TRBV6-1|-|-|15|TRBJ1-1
TGTGCCAGCAGTGAAGAGGGCACCTTACAGTCCGAAGCTTTCTTT
CASSEEGTLQSEAFF
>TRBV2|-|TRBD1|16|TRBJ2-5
TGTGCCAGCAGTGCTTGGACAGGTTACAGTTCGGAGACCCAGTACTTC
CASSAWTGYSSETQYF
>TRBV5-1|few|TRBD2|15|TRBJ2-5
TGCGCCAGCAGCTTAATGAGCGGGGTCGCTGAGACCCAGTACTTC
CASSLMSGVAETQYF
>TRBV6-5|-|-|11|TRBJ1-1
TGTGCCAGCAGTCGGAACACTGAAGCTTTCTTT
CASSRNTEAFF
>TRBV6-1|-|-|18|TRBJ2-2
TGTGCCAGCAGTGTTCTTTATCGCGGGGGCCGGGGTACCGGGGAGCTGTTTTTT
CASSVLYRGGRGTGELFF
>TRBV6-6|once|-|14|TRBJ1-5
TGTGCCAGCAGTCACCGGGACACCAATCAGCCCCAGCATTTT
CASSHRDTNQPQHF
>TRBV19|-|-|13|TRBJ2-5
TGTGCCAGTACGGAGGGCCCGGGAGAGACCCAGTACTTC
CASTEGPGETQYF
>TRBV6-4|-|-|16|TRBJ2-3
TGTGCCAGCAGTGACTCAAGCGGCCCTAGCACAGATACGCAGTATTTT
CASSDSSGPSTDTQYF
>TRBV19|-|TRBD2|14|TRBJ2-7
TGTGCCAGTAGTATGGGCTTGCGGGAGTACGAGCAGTACTTC
CASSMGLREYEQYF